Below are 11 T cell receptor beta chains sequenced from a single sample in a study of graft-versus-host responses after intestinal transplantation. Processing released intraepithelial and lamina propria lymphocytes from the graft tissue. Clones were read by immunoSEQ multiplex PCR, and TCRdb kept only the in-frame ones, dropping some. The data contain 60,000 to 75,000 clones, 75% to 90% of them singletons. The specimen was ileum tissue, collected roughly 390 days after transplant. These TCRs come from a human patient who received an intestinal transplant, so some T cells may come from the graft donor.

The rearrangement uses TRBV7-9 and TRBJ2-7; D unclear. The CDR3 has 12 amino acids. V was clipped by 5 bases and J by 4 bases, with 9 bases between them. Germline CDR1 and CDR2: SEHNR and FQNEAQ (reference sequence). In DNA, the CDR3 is TGTGCCAGCAGCCTCTCGGTTTACGAGCAGTACTTC. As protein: CASSLSVYEQYF. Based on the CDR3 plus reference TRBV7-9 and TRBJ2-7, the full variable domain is DTGVSQNPRHKITKRGQNVTFRCDPISEHNRLYWYRQTLGQGPEFLTYFQNEAQLEKSRLLSDRFSAERPKGSFSTLEIQRTEQGDSAMYLCASSLSVYEQYFGPGTRLTVT.

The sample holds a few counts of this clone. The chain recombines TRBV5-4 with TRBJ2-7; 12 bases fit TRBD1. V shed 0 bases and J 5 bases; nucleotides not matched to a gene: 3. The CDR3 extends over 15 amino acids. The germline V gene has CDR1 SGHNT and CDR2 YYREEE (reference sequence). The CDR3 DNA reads TGTGCCAGCAGCTTGGCGGGGACAGGGGGCAACGAGCAGTACTTC. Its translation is CASSLAGTGGNEQYF.

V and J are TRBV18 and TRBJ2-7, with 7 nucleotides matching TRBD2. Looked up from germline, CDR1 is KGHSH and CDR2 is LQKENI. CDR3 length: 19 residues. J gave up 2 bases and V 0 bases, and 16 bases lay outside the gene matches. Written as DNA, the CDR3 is TGTGCCAGCTCACCACCCGCAGGGACTATTAAGAAGATCCCCTACGAGCAGTACTTC. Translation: CASSPPAGTIKKIPYEQYF.

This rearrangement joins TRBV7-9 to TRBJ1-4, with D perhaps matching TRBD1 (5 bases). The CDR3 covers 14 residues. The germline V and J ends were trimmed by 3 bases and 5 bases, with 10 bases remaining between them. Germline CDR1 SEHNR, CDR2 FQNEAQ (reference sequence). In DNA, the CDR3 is TGTGCCAGCAGCTTCGGGGGATGGAATGAAAAACTGTTTTTT. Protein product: CASSFGGWNEKLFF.

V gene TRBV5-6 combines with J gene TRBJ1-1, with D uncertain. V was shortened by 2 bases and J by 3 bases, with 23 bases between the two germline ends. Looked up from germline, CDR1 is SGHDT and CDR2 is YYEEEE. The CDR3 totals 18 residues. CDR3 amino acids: CASSFGSFPFNPDTEAFF. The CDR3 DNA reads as TGTGCCAGCAGCTTCGGGAGTTTTCCTTTTAATCCGGACACTGAAGCTTTCTTT.

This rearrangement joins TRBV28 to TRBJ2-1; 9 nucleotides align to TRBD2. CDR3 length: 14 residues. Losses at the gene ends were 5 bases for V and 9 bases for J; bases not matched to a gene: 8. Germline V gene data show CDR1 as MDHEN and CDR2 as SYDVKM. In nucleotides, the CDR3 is TGTGCCAGCAGTATTACTAGCGGGCGTCTTGAGCAGTTCTTC. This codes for CASSITSGRLEQFF.

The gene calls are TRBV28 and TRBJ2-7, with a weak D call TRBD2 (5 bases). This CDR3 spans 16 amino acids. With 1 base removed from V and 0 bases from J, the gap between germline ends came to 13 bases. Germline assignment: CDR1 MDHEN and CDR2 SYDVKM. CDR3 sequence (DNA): TGTGCCAGCAGTTTATATCGCGGCCGGGACTCCTACGAGCAGTACTTC. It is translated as CASSLYRGRDSYEQYF.

In DNA form, the CDR3 reads TGTGCCAGCAGCGTAGCCCAGCGGGGGAGCACAGATACGCAGTATTTT. Translation: CASSVAQRGSTDTQYF. This chain connects TRBV9 to TRBJ2-3, with 8 bases identical to TRBD2. This CDR3 has 16 residues. From germline, CDR1 is SGDLS and CDR2 YYNGEE. V lost 0 bases, J lost 0 bases, and 3 bases stayed unmatched.

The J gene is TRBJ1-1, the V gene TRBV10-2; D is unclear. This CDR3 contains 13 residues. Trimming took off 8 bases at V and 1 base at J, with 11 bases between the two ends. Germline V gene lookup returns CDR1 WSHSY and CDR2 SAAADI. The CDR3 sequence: CASEAVRNTEAFF. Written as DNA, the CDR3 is TGCGCCAGCGAGGCAGTCAGGAACACTGAAGCTTTCTTT.

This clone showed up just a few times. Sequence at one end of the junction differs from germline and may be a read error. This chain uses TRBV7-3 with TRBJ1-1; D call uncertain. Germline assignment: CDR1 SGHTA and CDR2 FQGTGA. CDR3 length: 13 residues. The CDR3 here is CASSLEGRRSLIF. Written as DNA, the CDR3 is TGTGCCAGCAGCTTAGAAGGGAGAAGGAGCCTTATCTTT. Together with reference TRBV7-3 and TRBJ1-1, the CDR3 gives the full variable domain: GAGVSQTPSNKVTEKGKYVELRCDPISGHTALYWYRQSLGQGPEFLIYFQGTGAADDSGLPNDRFFAVRPEGSVSTLKIQRTERGDSAVYLCASSLEGRRSLIFGQGTRLTVV.

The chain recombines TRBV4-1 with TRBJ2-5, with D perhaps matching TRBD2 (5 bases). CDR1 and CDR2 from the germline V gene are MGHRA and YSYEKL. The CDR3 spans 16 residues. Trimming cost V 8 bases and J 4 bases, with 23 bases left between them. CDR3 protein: CASFPVPGTSSETQYF. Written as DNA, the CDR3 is TGCGCCAGCTTTCCGGTGCCAGGAACTAGTTCAGAGACCCAGTACTTC.